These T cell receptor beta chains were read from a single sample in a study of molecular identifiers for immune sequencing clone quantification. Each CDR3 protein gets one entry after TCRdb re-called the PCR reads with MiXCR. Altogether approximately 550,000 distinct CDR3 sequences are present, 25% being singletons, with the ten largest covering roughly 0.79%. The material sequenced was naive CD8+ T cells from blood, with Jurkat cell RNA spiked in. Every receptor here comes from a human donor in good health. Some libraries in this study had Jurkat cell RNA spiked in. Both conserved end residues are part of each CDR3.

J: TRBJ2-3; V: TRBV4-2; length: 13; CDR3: CASSQSLRDTQYF
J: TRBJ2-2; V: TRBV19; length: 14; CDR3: CASGIGQHTGELFF
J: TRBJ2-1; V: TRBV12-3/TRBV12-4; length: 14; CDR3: CASSPTTGANEQFF
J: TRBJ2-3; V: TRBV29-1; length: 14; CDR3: CSVEGATTTDTQYF
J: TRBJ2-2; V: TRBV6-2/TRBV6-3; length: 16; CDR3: CASSYFSPGGTGELFF
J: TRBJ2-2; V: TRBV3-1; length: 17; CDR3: CASSQDYRDYHTGELFF
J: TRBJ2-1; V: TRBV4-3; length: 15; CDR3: CASSQVTWGYNEQFF
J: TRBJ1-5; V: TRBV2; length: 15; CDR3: CASRKEELLNQPQHF
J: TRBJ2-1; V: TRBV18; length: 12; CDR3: CASSPPGYEQFF
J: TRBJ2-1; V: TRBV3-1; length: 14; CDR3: CASSQQQRTLEQFF
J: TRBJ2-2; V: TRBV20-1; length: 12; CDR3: CSASVLAGELFF
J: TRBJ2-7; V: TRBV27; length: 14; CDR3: CASGPLDRSYEQYF
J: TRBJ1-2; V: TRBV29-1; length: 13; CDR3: CSVGRGQDNGYTF
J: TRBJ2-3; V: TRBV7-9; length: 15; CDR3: CASSPNRASTDTQYF